Below, one TCR beta chain is given with its context. Antigen: not known. Germline and junction disagree at one end, which may indicate a read error. Every donor was a Caucasian adult from Nashville, Tennessee. These data come from a study of shared clonotypes between healthy human individuals. CDR3 size: 12 residues. CDR1 is MNHEY and CDR2 is SVGAGI in the germline V gene. Measured with immunoSEQ multiplex PCR; TCRdb has only the in-frame clones, and not every one. The sample shows roughly 2.6 million clones, around 90% of them seen only once. General study results and limits: It was observed that roughly 5.1% of naive CD4 clonotypes were shared across several donors. Compared with clonotypes that all four donors shared, non-shared clonotypes had lower generation probabilities.

The TCR was taken from a man younger than 35 in good health. Specimen: naive CD4+ T cells sorted from blood. Subset noted: CD45RA+ positively selected. The chain links TRBV6-5 to TRBJ2-7; D is unresolved. The CDR3 reads CASSFPGRAGFF. CDR3 nucleotide sequence: TGTGCCAGCAGTTTCCCCGGTCGGGCCGGTTTTTTC.